This T cell receptor beta chain was profiled in a study of cytomegalovirus exposure and HLA in healthy donors. Only in-frame clones appear in the TCRdb table, and some are missing; sequencing was by immunoSEQ multiplex PCR. Seen here are some 170,000 clones, around nine tenths observed once, and the top ten hold approximately 2%. Germline CDR1 is SGHRS and CDR2 is YFSETQ. This CDR3 region has 13 residues. Trimming removed 4 bases from V and 1 base from J, with 8 bases in between. The source is a woman between 18 and 29 years old in good health and CMV-seronegative. The chain has TRBV5-1 and TRBJ2-5; possible D gene TRBD1, 6 bases. Source material: PBMCs. The CDR3: CASSGTTQETQYF. The CDR3 region has the DNA TGCGCCAGCAGCGGGACAACCCAAGAGACCCAGTACTTC.